This T cell receptor (beta chain) is from a study of blood T cells in healthy people across ages. It was with a sample-barcoded 5' primer and a J-beta primer mix that a second PCR of roughly 7 to 12 cycles was run. TCRdb reanalysed the 5' RACE reads using MiXCR and keeps one entry per CDR3 protein. The repertoire holds roughly 800,000 distinct CDR3 sequences, with roughly 40% as singletons. The CDR3 has 16 amino acids. The V gene end was trimmed by 1 base and the J gene end by 9 bases; junction bases not matched to a gene: 12. Germline V gene data show CDR1 as SQVTM and CDR2 as ANQGSEA. Sequences were obtained from blood. This clonotype was sampled from a man in his late teens or twenties in good health. This chain joins TRBV29-1 and TRBJ2-1; 10 bases line up with TRBD2. CDR3 in DNA: TGCAGCGTTGAAGGGCTAGCGGGGGACAAGGGCACTGAGCAGTTCTTC. Its protein product is CSVEGLAGDKGTEQFF.